This record covers a single T cell receptor beta chain. Its binding antigen is unknown. No much larger clone is present one base from it, and per-base qualities are unavailable. The germline V gene (reference sequence) specifies LGHDT as CDR1 and YNNKEL as CDR2. The CDR3, cysteine through phenylalanine, is 13 amino acids long. Only the CDR3 part of the read is kept: 39 bases, read in frame from the first base. V and J are truncated by 8 bases and 1 base respectively, leaving an intervening sequence of 10 bases. TCRbeta CDR3 regions were amplified from genomic DNA by means of the immunoSEQ Assay, a bias-controlled multiplex PCR. Per the original workflow: Nucleated cell counts per sample were estimated from amplification of reference gene primers within the assay. To quantify the absolute abundance of each unique TCRbeta CDR3 rearrangement, sequence reads were collapsed and filtered. For each sample, productive Simpson clonality was calculated by taking the square root of Simpson's diversity index across productive rearrangements. Drawn from immuneACCESS, this table holds only the in-frame rearrangements with V and J called that TCRdb kept. Clones are partly lost; checked studies trace under half to an unresolved V gene and leave the rest unexplained. V and J calls and clone size are as listed in that table; D and trimming were resolved from the DNA. The sample profile shows more than 70,000 clones; roughly 80% of them were found once. Together, the top ten hold just over 35% of the sample.

The data derive from a study of blood T cell repertoires in COVID-19 (dated by TCRdb to the early 2020s). With regard to the full study: Collaborator samples came from the United States, Italy and Spain and covered acute and convalescent phases of COVID-19. The prospective study material was composed of cDNA or gDNA derived from T cells, B-cell-depleted T cells, or PBMCs. Deeply sampled blood TCRbeta repertoires from subjects exposed to, actively infected with, or recovered from COVID-19 were included in the dataset. A freely available public database, intended as a resource for researchers studying the immune response to SARS-CoV-2, is where the repertoires were released. The samples were drawn from two sources: the first 160 participants of the ongoing ImmuneRACE study, and about 1,300 subjects contributed by 6 global collaborators. Nearly every sample came with metadata listing a de-identified subject ID, COVID-19 status, age in years and sex. Where available, HLA class I and class II types were obtained from metadata supplied by the sample provider rather than from assay-based typing.

Whole blood was collected in K2EDTA tubes by collaborating institutions according to the institutions' own protocols. For TCRbeta analysis, collaborators shipped samples in one of three forms: frozen whole blood, isolated PBMCs, or DNA extracted from either of those sample types. Broad study findings and their caveats: The amount of clinical and demographic metadata varied by source and participant and was provided uncurated.

The chain is made from TRBV3-1 (or the pseudogene TRBV3-2) and TRBJ2-3; TRBD1 is perhaps the D gene, given 5 matching bases. The sequencing sample was made of peripheral blood. This clonotype was sampled from a woman aged 70 to 79 with acute or convalescent COVID-19. This receptor has the CDR3 CASGATGTDTQYF. The sequenced DNA is TGTGCCAGCGGGGCGACAGGCACAGATACGCAGTATTTT.